This T cell receptor (beta chain) was sequenced for a study of vaccination effects on CD4 cells after COVID-19. The method was immunoSEQ multiplex PCR; TCRdb's version includes in-frame clones alone and lacks a portion of them. The table shows 45,000 to 55,000 clones, with 60% to 75% occurring only once. The CDR3 is made up of 16 amino acids. The trim removed 1 base at V and 2 bases at J, leaving 5 bases unmatched. CDR1 LGHDT and CDR2 YNNKEL come from the germline V gene (reference sequence). Notes on this clone: Its antigen is unidentified.

Subsequent to a culture period of approximately 11 days, CD4+ T cells were isolated. Participants completed two doses of the BNT162b2 or mRNA-1273 vaccine. Days 3 and 7 were when half the medium was replaced with IL-2 medium. The sequences come from CD4+ T cells from PBMCs cultured without peptide, collected after COVID-19 vaccination. The TCR was taken from a human donor who received a COVID-19 vaccine. J is TRBJ2-5 and V is TRBV3-1 (or the pseudogene TRBV3-2); 9 nucleotides agree with TRBD2. The CDR3 nucleotides are TGTGCCAGCAGCCAAGCAGGCGGGGGGGCTCAAGAGACCCAGTACTTC. Translation: CASSQAGGGAQETQYF.